One and the same sample provided the 12 T cell receptor beta chains below, sequenced in a study of glioma-infiltrating T cells. Amplification of TCR alpha and beta CDR3 regions from RNA used iRepertoire nested multiplex PCR. One entry per CDR3 protein, called by TCRdb with MiXCR from the multiplex PCR reads. This repertoire shows around 350,000 distinct CDR3 sequences, 35% to 45% found once; its top ten account for approximately 12%. The source material was glioma tissue, nonneoplastic brain tissue, or PBMCs (not recorded which). The origin of the receptors is a human donor with low-grade glioma or glioblastoma, undergoing nonglioma brain surgery, or in good health (not recorded which).

The table lists this clonotype with many counts. This chain uses TRBV24-1 with TRBJ2-3, with a weak D call TRBD1 (6 bases). V lost 7 bases and J lost 2, with 15 bases in between. The CDR3 runs to 15 residues. Germline V gene sequence: CDR1 KGHDR, CDR2 SFDVKD. CDR3 nucleotides: TGTGCCACCAGATCCCGGGACACCATCACAGATACGCAGTATTTT. Residues: CATRSRDTITDTQYF.

The V gene is TRBV15, the J gene TRBJ2-5; perhaps TRBD1 as D (5 bases). This CDR3 region has 15 residues. V was pared by 5 bases and J by 3 bases, with 16 bases between. Germline values: CDR1 LNHNV, CDR2 YYDKDF (reference sequence). CDR3 loop: CATSGSGWLKETQYF. The CDR3 DNA is TGTGCCACCAGCGGCTCAGGGTGGTTGAAAGAGACCCAGTACTTC.

Notes on this clonotype: Without the conserved terminal phenylalanine or tryptophan, this CDR3 likely stems from a read error. The chain combines TRBV20-1 with TRBJ2-5; D tentatively fits TRBD1 or TRBD2 (5 bases each). Trimming left V 6 bases short and J 9 bases short, with 17 bases between. Germline values: CDR1 DFQATT, CDR2 SNEGSKA (reference sequence). The CDR3 runs to 12 residues. As DNA, the CDR3 is TGCAGTGCCCCCCGTGGGGTGGGGGCCCAGTACTTG. Translation gives CSAPRGVGAQYL.

V usage is TRBV29-1 and J usage is TRBJ1-2; tentative D call: TRBD1 (5 bases). Germline values: CDR1 SQVTM, CDR2 ANQGSEA. V was clipped by 6 bases and J by 8 bases, with 13 bases between them. This CDR3 contains 11 residues. CDR3 protein: CSVLGDEGYTF. The CDR3 nucleotides read TGCAGCGTGCTGGGGGACGAGGGCTACACCTTC.

This chain connects TRBV4-1 to TRBJ1-6; a weak D match, TRBD1 (5 bases). The germline gives CDR1 MGHRA, CDR2 YSYEKL. The CDR3 spans 17 residues. The V end lost 0 bases, the J end lost 9 bases, and 18 bases lay between the germline ends. This CDR3 is CASSQEGEGQPGSPLHF. CDR3 sequence (DNA): TGCGCCAGCAGCCAAGAGGGTGAGGGGCAGCCTGGTTCACCCCTCCACTTT.

On this clonotype itself: A much larger clone differs by one base, so this may be a read error. The chain combines TRBV27 with TRBJ1-1; 9 bases line up with TRBD1. The CDR3 runs to 14 residues. V was pared by 5 bases and J by 6 bases, with 7 bases of the junction left unmatched. CDR1 MNHEY and CDR2 SMNVEV come from the germline V gene (reference sequence). CDR3: CASSRDREYPEAFF. The CDR3, as DNA: TGTGCCAGCAGTCGGGACAGGGAATACCCTGAAGCTTTCTTT.

This chain connects TRBV28 to TRBJ2-1, with 9 positions matching TRBD2. CDR1 is MDHEN and CDR2 is SYDVKM in the germline V gene. This CDR3 is 13 amino acids long. The V and J ends lost 8 bases and 8 bases, in that order; junction bases with no gene match: 7. The DNA for the CDR3 is TGTGCCAGCGATAGCGGGAGTTTCTATGAGCAGTTCTTC. Amino acids: CASDSGSFYEQFF. The entire variable domain, with the rest obtained from reference TRBV28 and TRBJ2-1, is as follows: DVKVTQSSRYLVKRTGEKVFLECVQDMDHENMFWYRQDPGLGLRLIYFSYDVKMKEKGDIPEGYSVSREKKERFSLILESASTNQTSMYLCASDSGSFYEQFFGPGTRLTVL.

In its sample, this clonotype was seen many times. The gene calls are TRBV20-1 and TRBJ1-3; TRBD1 aligns across 10 bases. Germline V gene data show CDR1 as DFQATT and CDR2 as SNEGSKA (reference sequence). V shed 6 bases, J shed 2 bases, and the junction held 4 bases outside the gene matches. CDR3 length equals 14 residues. Here the CDR3 reads CSAVDRGTGNTIYF. Written as DNA, the CDR3 is TGCAGTGCAGTGGACAGGGGGACTGGAAACACCATATATTTT.

V and J are TRBV6-2 or TRBV6-3 and TRBJ1-5; D call uncertain. V lost 6 bases to trimming and J lost 15 bases, with 15 bases between them. CDR1 and CDR2 (germline): MNHEY, SVGEGT. The CDR3 totals 11 residues. CDR3 coding DNA: TGTGCCAGCAGCCAAGGACCTCACCGGCATTTT. This gives the protein CASSQGPHRHF.

For this clonotype: A read error may explain this, as a much larger clone is one base away. This chain joins TRBV20-1 and TRBJ2-3; tentative D call: TRBD2 (5 bases). The CDR3 loop spans 13 amino acids. The germline gives CDR1 DFQATT, CDR2 SNEGSKA (reference sequence). Trimming took off 3 bases at V and 2 bases at J, with 9 bases between the two ends. CDR3 nucleotides: TGCAGTGCTAGCGGGAAGGTCACAGATACGCAGTATTTT. This encodes CSASGKVTDTQYF.

Many counts were recorded for this clonotype. V gene TRBV7-2 combines with J gene TRBJ2-5; 7 bases line up with TRBD1. The CDR3 has 16 amino acids. The ends lost 5 bases at V and 2 bases at J; junction bases unmatched: 11. The germline V gene has CDR1 SGHTA and CDR2 FQGNSA. The CDR3 DNA reads TGTGCCAGCAGCATCCGGCCCCCGGGACAGCAAGAGACCCAGTACTTC. It codes for CASSIRPPGQQETQYF.

This clonotype has a single count. Given a much more abundant clone one base away, this may be a read error. The chain couples TRBV20-1 to TRBJ1-5; D ambiguous. The CDR3 sequence is 14 residues long. Germline-derived CDR1 and CDR2 are DFQATT and SNEGSKA (reference sequence). The chain's CDR3 is CSARDWQSDHPQHF. The CDR3 DNA sequence: TGCAGTGCTAGAGATTGGCAGTCCGATCATCCCCAGCATTTT.